The rows below give T cell receptor beta chains drawn from one sample of a study of T cell responses to AZD1222 COVID-19 vaccine. Sequencing used immunoSEQ multiplex PCR; TCRdb keeps in-frame clones, though not all of them. The sample consists of roughly 200,000 clones, just over 90% of them appearing once. This sample comprised peripheral blood, obtained 28 days after the second AZD1222 dose. These receptors came from an adult who received the AZD1222 COVID-19 vaccine. Both conserved end residues are part of each CDR3. Fields, in order: V gene, CDR3 length, D gene, clone size, J gene, CDR3 protein, CDR3 DNA. D genes are given only for firm matches. Some rows have no size entry. The others give once, few or many, or a class for an expanded clone.

V: TRBV7-8; length: 17; D: TRBD1; size: medium-sized; J: TRBJ1-2; CDR3: CASSPELGTGSAYGYTF; DNA: TGTGCCAGCAGCCCTGAATTAGGGACAGGGTCAGCCTATGGCTACACCTTC
V: TRBV4-2; length: 15; D: TRBD1; size: NA; J: TRBJ1-1; CDR3: CVSSQGQGAITEAFF; DNA: TGTGTCAGCAGCCAAGGACAGGGGGCTATTACTGAAGCTTTCTTT
V: TRBV4-3; length: 15; D: NA; size: NA; J: TRBJ2-1; CDR3: CASSQEVGFYNEQFF; DNA: TGCGCCAGCAGCCAAGAAGTAGGTTTCTACAATGAGCAGTTCTTC
V: TRBV6-5; length: 13; D: NA; size: NA; J: TRBJ2-7; CDR3: CATSTGSYYEQYF; DNA: TGTGCCACTTCGACAGGATCCTACTACGAGCAGTACTTC
V: TRBV6-5; length: 12; D: NA; size: NA; J: TRBJ1-2; CDR3: CADHSANYGYTF; DNA: TGTGCCGACCATTCCGCAAACTATGGCTACACCTTC
V: TRBV7-4; length: 17; D: TRBD2; size: NA; J: TRBJ2-7; CDR3: CASSRLAPPSGCYEQYF; DNA: TGTGCCAGCAGCCGCTTGGCCCCCCCTAGCGGGTGTTACGAGCAGTACTTC
V: TRBV11-3; length: 15; D: NA; size: NA; J: TRBJ1-1; CDR3: CASSFRVGMNTEAFF; DNA: TGTGCCAGCAGCTTCAGGGTGGGCATGAACACTGAAGCTTTCTTT
V: TRBV24-1; length: 18; D: NA; size: NA; J: TRBJ2-6; CDR3: CATSAFAPGPSGANVLTF; DNA: TGTGCCACCAGTGCGTTCGCCCCAGGTCCCTCTGGGGCCAACGTCCTGACTTTC
V: TRBV5-1; length: 12; D: NA; size: NA; J: TRBJ2-1; CDR3: CASSLAHSDQFF; DNA: TGCGCCAGCAGCTTGGCCCACAGTGATCAGTTCTTC
V: TRBV18; length: 18; D: NA; size: NA; J: TRBJ2-3; CDR3: CASSPPWGTRGDTDTQYF; DNA: TGTGCCAGCTCACCACCCTGGGGTACTAGGGGCGACACAGATACGCAGTATTTT
V: TRBV4-2; length: 18; D: TRBD2; size: NA; J: TRBJ2-1; CDR3: CASSLALGRGRDYNEQFF; DNA: TGTGCCAGCAGCCTCGCCCTGGGACGCGGGAGGGACTACAATGAGCAGTTCTTC
V: TRBV6-2/TRBV6-3; length: 13; D: NA; size: NA; J: TRBJ2-7; CDR3: CASSLTVLYEQYF; DNA: TGTGCCAGCAGTTTAACCGTACTCTACGAGCAGTACTTC
V: TRBV6-5; length: 15; D: TRBD1; size: NA; J: TRBJ2-1; CDR3: CASMKDRTLSNEQFF; DNA: TGTGCCAGCATGAAGGACAGGACCCTTTCCAATGAGCAGTTCTTC
V: TRBV11-2; length: 13; D: NA; size: NA; J: TRBJ2-7; CDR3: CASSFTGPGEQYF; DNA: TGTGCCAGCAGCTTCACAGGGCCGGGCGAGCAGTACTTC
V: TRBV14; length: 16; D: NA; size: NA; J: TRBJ2-1; CDR3: CASSTLWEAGDHEQFF; DNA: TGTGCCAGCAGCACCCTTTGGGAGGCTGGGGACCATGAGCAGTTCTTC
V: TRBV7-7; length: 17; D: TRBD2; size: NA; J: TRBJ2-1; CDR3: CASSLGQTGLAANEQFF; DNA: TGTGCTAGCAGCTTAGGCCAAACGGGACTAGCGGCCAATGAGCAGTTCTTC
V: TRBV21-1; length: 15; D: NA; size: NA; J: TRBJ2-7; CDR3: CASSKYNRGREEQYF; DNA: TGTGCCAGCAGCAAGTACAACAGGGGGCGGGAAGAGCAGTACTTC
V: TRBV18; length: 13; D: TRBD1; size: once; J: TRBJ2-7; CDR3: CASSPGTGYEQYF; DNA: TGTGCCAGCTCACCTGGGACAGGCTACGAGCAGTACTTC
V: TRBV6-6; length: 17; D: TRBD1; size: NA; J: TRBJ1-5; CDR3: CASSLYLGQGSDQPQHF; DNA: TGTGCCAGCAGTCTATATCTTGGACAGGGGTCGGATCAGCCCCAGCATTTT
V: TRBV28; length: 15; D: TRBD1; size: NA; J: TRBJ1-2; CDR3: CASSFGQGVVYGYTF; DNA: TGTGCCAGCAGTTTTGGGCAGGGGGTTGTCTATGGCTACACCTTC
V: TRBV28; length: 13; D: NA; size: NA; J: TRBJ2-5; CDR3: CASSRRELETQYF; DNA: TGTGCCAGCAGTCGCAGGGAGTTGGAGACCCAGTACTTC
V: TRBV2; length: 14; D: NA; size: once; J: TRBJ1-1; CDR3: CASRLQVGGDEAFF; DNA: TGTGCCAGCAGGCTACAGGTGGGGGGTGATGAAGCTTTCTTT
V: TRBV24-1; length: 11; D: NA; size: NA; J: TRBJ2-1; CDR3: CATADGNEQFF; DNA: TGTGCCACCGCGGACGGCAATGAGCAGTTCTTC
V: TRBV2; length: 14; D: NA; size: NA; J: TRBJ1-1; CDR3: CASSPQGGNTEAFF; DNA: TGTGCCAGCAGCCCACAGGGTGGAAACACTGAAGCTTTCTTT
V: TRBV7-8; length: 15; D: NA; size: NA; J: TRBJ2-2; CDR3: CASSWEEMGTGELFF; DNA: TGTGCCAGCAGCTGGGAGGAGATGGGTACCGGGGAGCTGTTTTTT
V: TRBV18; length: 14; D: NA; size: NA; J: TRBJ2-1; CDR3: CASSKDQTYNEQFF; DNA: TGTGCCAGCTCAAAGGACCAGACCTACAATGAGCAGTTCTTC
V: TRBV28; length: 15; D: NA; size: NA; J: TRBJ1-1; CDR3: CASSFRGIMNTEAFF; DNA: TGTGCCAGCAGTTTCCGGGGCATTATGAACACTGAAGCTTTCTTT
V: TRBV11-3; length: 15; D: NA; size: NA; J: TRBJ1-6; CDR3: CASSPRSDGNSPLHF; DNA: TGTGCCAGCAGCCCGCGGTCGGATGGTAATTCACCCCTCCACTTT
V: TRBV7-2; length: 16; D: TRBD2; size: NA; J: TRBJ2-3; CDR3: CASSSGTSGITDTQYF; DNA: TGTGCCAGCAGCTCCGGGACTAGCGGGATCACAGATACGCAGTATTTT